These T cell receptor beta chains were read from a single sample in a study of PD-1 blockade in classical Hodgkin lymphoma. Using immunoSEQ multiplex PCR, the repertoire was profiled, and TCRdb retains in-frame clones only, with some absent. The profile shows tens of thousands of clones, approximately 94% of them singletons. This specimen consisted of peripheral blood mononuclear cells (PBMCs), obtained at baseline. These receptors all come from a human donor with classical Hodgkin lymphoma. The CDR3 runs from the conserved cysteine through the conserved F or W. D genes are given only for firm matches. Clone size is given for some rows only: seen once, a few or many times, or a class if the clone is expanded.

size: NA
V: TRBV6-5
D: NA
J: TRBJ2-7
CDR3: CASSVTGTYPEQYF
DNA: TGTGCCAGCAGTGTGACAGGCACCTATCCCGAGCAGTACTTC

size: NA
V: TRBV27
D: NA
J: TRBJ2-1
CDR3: CASSLSGANEQFF
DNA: TGTGCCAGCAGTTTATCCGGCGCCAATGAGCAGTTCTTC

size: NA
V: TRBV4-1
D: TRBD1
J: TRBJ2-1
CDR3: CASSQGTGITSHEQFF
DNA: TGCGCCAGCAGCCAAGGGACAGGGATTACAAGTCATGAGCAGTTCTTC

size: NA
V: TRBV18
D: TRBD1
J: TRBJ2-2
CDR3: CASSPPGQGDTGELFF
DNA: TGTGCCAGCTCACCACCGGGACAGGGAGATACCGGGGAGCTGTTTTTT

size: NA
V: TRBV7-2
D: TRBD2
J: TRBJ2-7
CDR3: CASSSLAGGPLLVYEQYF
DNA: TGTGCCAGCAGCTCGCTAGCGGGAGGGCCTCTATTGGTCTACGAGCAGTACTTC

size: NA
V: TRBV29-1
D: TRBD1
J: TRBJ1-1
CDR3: CSVKGTVNTEAFF
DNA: TGCAGCGTCAAAGGGACAGTTAACACTGAAGCTTTCTTT

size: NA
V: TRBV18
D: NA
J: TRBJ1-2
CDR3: CASSPGGISPYGYTF
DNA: TGTGCCAGCTCACCCGGCGGTATAAGTCCCTATGGCTACACCTTC

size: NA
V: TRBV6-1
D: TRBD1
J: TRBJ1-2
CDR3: CASSGGTGLPNYGYTF
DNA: TGTGCCAGCAGTGGCGGGACAGGCCTCCCTAACTATGGCTACACCTTC

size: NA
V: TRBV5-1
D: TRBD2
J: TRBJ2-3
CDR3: CASSPPGLATDTQYF
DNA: TGCGCCAGCAGCCCACCGGGACTAGCGACAGATACGCAGTATTTT

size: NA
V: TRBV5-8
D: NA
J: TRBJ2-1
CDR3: CASSLAGQWINEQFF
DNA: TGTGCCAGCAGCTTGGCAGGACAGTGGATTAATGAGCAGTTCTTC

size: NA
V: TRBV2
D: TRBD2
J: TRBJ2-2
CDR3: CASSEEASGAGELFF
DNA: TGTGCCAGCAGTGAAGAAGCTAGCGGGGCAGGGGAGCTGTTTTTT

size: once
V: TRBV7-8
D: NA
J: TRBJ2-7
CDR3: CASSPSSYEQYF
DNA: TGTGCCAGCAGTCCCAGCTCCTACGAGCAGTACTTC

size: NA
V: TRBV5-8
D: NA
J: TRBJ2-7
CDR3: CASSLDLEQYF
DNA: TGTGCCAGCAGCTTAGACCTGGAGCAGTACTTC

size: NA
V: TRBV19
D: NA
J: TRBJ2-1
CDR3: CASSIDRSSYNEQFF
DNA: TGTGCCAGTAGTATAGACAGGAGCTCCTACAATGAGCAGTTCTTC

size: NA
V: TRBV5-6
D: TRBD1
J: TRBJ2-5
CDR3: CASSLTGVETQYF
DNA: TGTGCCAGCAGCTTGACAGGGGTGGAGACCCAGTACTTC